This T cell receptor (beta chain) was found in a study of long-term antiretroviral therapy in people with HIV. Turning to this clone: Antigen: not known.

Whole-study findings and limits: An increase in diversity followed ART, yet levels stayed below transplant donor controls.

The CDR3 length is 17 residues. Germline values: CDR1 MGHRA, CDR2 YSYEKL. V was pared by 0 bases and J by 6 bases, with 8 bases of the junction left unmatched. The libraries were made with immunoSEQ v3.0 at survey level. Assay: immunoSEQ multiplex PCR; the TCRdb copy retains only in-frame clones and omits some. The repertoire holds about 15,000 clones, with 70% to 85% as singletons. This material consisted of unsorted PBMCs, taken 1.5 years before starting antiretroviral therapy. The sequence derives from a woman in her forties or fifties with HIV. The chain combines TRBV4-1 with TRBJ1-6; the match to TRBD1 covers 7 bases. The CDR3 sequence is CASSQDARAGGNSPLHF. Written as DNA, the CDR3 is TGCGCCAGCAGCCAAGATGCAAGAGCAGGGGGTAATTCACCCCTCCACTTT.